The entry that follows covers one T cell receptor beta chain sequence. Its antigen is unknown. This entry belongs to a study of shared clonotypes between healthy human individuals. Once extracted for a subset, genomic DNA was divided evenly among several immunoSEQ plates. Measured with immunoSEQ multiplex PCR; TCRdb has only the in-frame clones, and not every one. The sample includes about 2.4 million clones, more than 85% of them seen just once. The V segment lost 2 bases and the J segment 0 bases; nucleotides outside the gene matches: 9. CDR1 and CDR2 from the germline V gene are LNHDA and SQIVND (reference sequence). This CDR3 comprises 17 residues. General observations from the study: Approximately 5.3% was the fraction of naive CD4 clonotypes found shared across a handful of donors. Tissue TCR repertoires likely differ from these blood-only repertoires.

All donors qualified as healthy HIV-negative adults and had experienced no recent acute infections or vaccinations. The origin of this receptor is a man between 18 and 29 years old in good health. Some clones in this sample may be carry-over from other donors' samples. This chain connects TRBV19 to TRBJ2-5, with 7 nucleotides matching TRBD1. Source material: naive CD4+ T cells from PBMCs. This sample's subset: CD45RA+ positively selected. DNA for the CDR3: TGTGCCAGTAGTATAAGGGGACAGCCCATGTACCAAGAGACCCAGTACTTC. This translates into CASSIRGQPMYQETQYF.